The text below deals with one T cell receptor (beta chain). In the authors' workflow: The assay estimated nucleated cells by amplifying reference gene primers. The repertoire was sequenced with immunoSEQ multiplex PCR; TCRdb's copy has only in-frame clones and lacks some. The V and J calls and clone size come from that table; D and trimming were worked out from the DNA. Found here are under 200,000 clones, 70% to 90% of them singletons; the top ten hold over 7%. This entry comes from a study of blood T cell repertoires in COVID-19. The wider study: There were acute and convalescent COVID-19 samples, and they came from the United States, Italy and Spain. T cells, B-cell-depleted T cells, or PBMCs provided the cDNA or gDNA that served as material.

This CDR3 is built from 15 residues. CDR1 is LNHDA, CDR2 SQIVND, per germline (reference sequence). V was clipped by 5 bases and J by 9 bases; unmatched bases: 9. This chain uses TRBV19 with TRBJ1-6; 8 bases fit TRBD1. This sequence was found in a woman aged 80 or over with COVID-19, enrolled during active disease. Sequencing input: peripheral blood. CDR3 amino acids: CASSSGTGQRSPLHF. The CDR3 DNA follows: TGTGCCAGTAGTTCCGGGACAGGTCAGCGTTCACCCCTCCACTTT.